The clone carrying this T cell receptor (beta chain) showed up many times. Germline V gene sequence: CDR1 SGHRS, CDR2 YFSETQ. There are 16 residues in the CDR3. Deletions cut 4 bases from V and 0 bases from J, with 15 bases between. This specimen belongs to a study of T cells after yellow fever vaccination. They built TCR cDNA with 5'RACE template switching, a step that put in a universal primer site and UMIs. TCRdb itself ran the 5' RACE reads through MiXCR, one entry per CDR3 protein. This sample has some 150,000 distinct CDR3 sequences; 8% to 13% occur once, and the top ten carry 30% to 45%. The chain employs TRBV5-1 and TRBJ2-3, with a tentative D call TRBD1 (6 bases). This material consisted of CD8+ T cells sorted from PBMCs, taken 15 days after the yellow fever booster vaccination. This receptor was identified in a man between 18 and 35 years old who received the YFV17D yellow fever vaccine. The CDR3 region is CASSPWVRGSTDTQYF. CDR3 nucleotides: TGCGCCAGCAGCCCCTGGGTCAGGGGAAGCACAGATACGCAGTATTTT.